These 27 T cell receptor beta chains share one sample of origin, sequenced in a study of blood T cell repertoires in COVID-19. This table comes from immunoSEQ multiplex PCR, and its TCRdb copy is limited to in-frame clones, with some not included. This table has 350,000 or so clones, roughly 90% appearing once. The sequenced sample consisted of PBMCs or T cells enriched from blood (not recorded which). The receptors originated from a woman aged 25 to 39 who had recovered from COVID-19.

This chain joins TRBV5-1 and TRBJ2-2; 9 bases are shared with TRBD2. V lost 4 bases and J lost 5; bases outside the gene matches: 6. Germline assignment: CDR1 SGHRS and CDR2 YFSETQ. The CDR3 is 15 residues long. The CDR3 protein is CASSLSGSGTGELFF. The CDR3 DNA is TGCGCCAGCAGCCTTAGCGGGAGTGGTACCGGGGAGCTGTTTTTT.

The genes are TRBV4-1 and TRBJ1-2; D remains unclear. CDR3 length: 16 residues. Germline V gene data show CDR1 as MGHRA and CDR2 as YSYEKL. V was pared by 1 base and J by 0 bases, with 12 bases between. The CDR3 spells CASSQVQYPPNYGYTF. CDR3 bases: TGCGCCAGCAGCCAAGTACAATATCCCCCTAACTATGGCTACACCTTC.

The chain links TRBV15 to TRBJ1-2, with D possibly matching TRBD1 (5 bases). The CDR3 contains 15 residues. Germline V gene data show CDR1 as LNHNV and CDR2 as YYDKDF (reference sequence). Deletions cut 0 bases from V and 3 bases from J, with 11 bases between. This chain's CDR3 is CATSRDPRTHYGYTF. The CDR3 DNA reads as TGTGCCACCAGCAGAGATCCCCGGACACACTATGGCTACACCTTC. Supplemented by reference TRBV15 and TRBJ1-2, the full variable domain reads DAMVIQNPRYQVTQFGKPVTLSCSQTLNHNVMYWYQQKSSQAPKLLFHYYDKDFNNEADTPDNFQSRRPNTSFCFLDIRSPGLGDTAMYLCATSRDPRTHYGYTFGSGTRLTVV.

The chain recombines TRBV3-1 (or the pseudogene TRBV3-2) with TRBJ2-1, with TRBD2 as a possible D gene (6 bases). The CDR3 consists of 13 residues. Germline V gene sequence: CDR1 LGHDT, CDR2 YNNKEL (reference sequence). V dropped 1 base and J dropped 7 bases, with 8 bases sitting between them. In nucleotides, the CDR3 is TGTGCCAGCAGCCAAGGCGGAGGGAATGAGCAGTTCTTC. Protein: CASSQGGGNEQFF.

This clone appeared a single time. This chain connects TRBV28 to TRBJ2-3; 10 nucleotides agree with TRBD2. CDR1 MDHEN and CDR2 SYDVKM come from the germline V gene. V shed 3 bases, J shed 4 bases, and the junction held 4 bases outside the gene matches. The CDR3 runs 15 residues. The CDR3 is CASSLASGGPDTQYF. In DNA form, the CDR3 reads TGTGCCAGCAGTTTGGCTAGCGGGGGCCCAGATACGCAGTATTTT.

The chain links TRBV11-3 to TRBJ2-1; TRBD1 matches 9 bases. J lost 6 bases, V lost 5 bases, and 8 bases had no gene match. CDR3 length: 15 residues. The germline V gene encodes CDR1 SGHNT and CDR2 YENEEA. The CDR3 loop reads CASSPRQGGFNEQFF. DNA for the CDR3: TGTGCCAGCAGCCCGCGACAGGGGGGGTTCAATGAGCAGTTCTTC.

This clone was found once. V gene TRBV5-1 combines with J gene TRBJ2-1; 8 bases fit TRBD1. Unmatched junction bases numbered 4, after V lost 4 bases and J lost 4 bases. Germline CDR1 SGHRS, CDR2 YFSETQ. The CDR3 sequence is 14 residues long. In DNA form, the CDR3 reads TGCGCCAGCAGCCTGGGACAGGAGTACAATGAGCAGTTCTTC. Translation: CASSLGQEYNEQFF.

The V call is TRBV28, the J call TRBJ2-7; D unclear. The V gene lost 6 bases and the J gene lost 4 bases, with 13 bases spanning the gap. The CDR3 contains 13 residues. Per the germline V gene, CDR1 is MDHEN and CDR2 is SYDVKM. The CDR3 is CASSSAPVYEQYF. The CDR3 DNA sequence: TGTGCCAGCAGCTCCGCGCCGGTGTACGAGCAGTACTTC. Full variable domain (remainder filled in from reference TRBV28 and TRBJ2-7): DVKVTQSSRYLVKRTGEKVFLECVQDMDHENMFWYRQDPGLGLRLIYFSYDVKMKEKGDIPEGYSVSREKKERFSLILESASTNQTSMYLCASSSAPVYEQYFGPGTRLTVT.

The V gene is TRBV11-3, the J gene TRBJ1-1; no clear D gene. Germline-derived CDR1 and CDR2 are SGHNT and YENEEA. Trimming cost V 2 bases and J 6 bases, with 13 bases left between them. The CDR3 length is 14 residues. The CDR3 loop is CASSLYKQSPEAFF. The CDR3 nucleotides are TGTGCCAGCAGCTTATACAAACAGAGTCCTGAAGCTTTCTTT.

The CDR3 region has the DNA TGTGCCAGCAGTTTCCCGACTAGCGGGAGACATGAGCAGTTCTTC. Translated: CASSFPTSGRHEQFF. This chain links TRBV27 with TRBJ2-1; 12 nucleotides agree with TRBD2. This CDR3 contains 15 residues. Germline values: CDR1 MNHEY, CDR2 SMNVEV (reference sequence). V was pared by 3 bases and J by 8 bases, with 5 bases of the junction left unmatched.

The J gene is TRBJ1-1, the V gene TRBV28; 9 bases agree with TRBD1. Germline V gives CDR1 MDHEN, CDR2 SYDVKM. The V and J ends lost 6 bases and 1 base, in that order; junction bases with no gene match: 6. The CDR3 runs to 15 residues. The CDR3 spells CASRLPGQGNTEAFF. The CDR3 nucleotides read TGTGCCAGCAGACTACCGGGACAGGGGAACACTGAAGCTTTCTTT.

The rearrangement uses TRBV27 and TRBJ2-1, with TRBD2 matching over 12 bases. The trim removed 2 bases at V and 7 bases at J, leaving 3 bases unmatched. The CDR3 extends over 15 amino acids. Per germline, CDR1 MNHEY and CDR2 SMNVEV (reference sequence). This CDR3 is CASSLLAGGLNEQFF. For the CDR3, the DNA is TGTGCCAGCAGTTTACTAGCGGGGGGGTTAAATGAGCAGTTCTTC.

The chain links TRBV7-2 to TRBJ2-2; 8 positions agree with TRBD2. This CDR3 spans 17 amino acids. J lost 2 bases, V lost 5 bases, and 10 bases had no gene match. Germline values: CDR1 SGHTA, CDR2 FQGNSA. The CDR3 DNA sequence: TGTGCCAGCAGCCCCCTGCGAGCGGGGGTTAACACCGGGGAGCTGTTTTTT. It specifies CASSPLRAGVNTGELFF.

The rearrangement uses TRBV4-3 and TRBJ2-2, with TRBD2 matching 7 bases. From germline, CDR1 is LGHNA and CDR2 YSLEER. This CDR3 has 17 amino acids. The junction had 12 bases not matched to a gene; V was cut back by 3 bases and J by 5 bases. CDR3 coding DNA: TGCGCCAGCAGCCAGGCATTGAGCGGGGCAACAACCGGGGAGCTGTTTTTT. Protein: CASSQALSGATTGELFF.

The genes are TRBV10-3 and TRBJ2-3; D remains unclear. Germline V lookup: CDR1 ENHRY, CDR2 SYGVKD. Trimming shortened V by 3 bases and J by 2 bases, and 12 bases separated the two germline ends. The CDR3 sequence is 15 residues long. This CDR3 is CAISETGPTTDTQYF. CDR3 nucleotides: TGTGCCATCAGTGAAACGGGTCCAACCACAGATACGCAGTATTTT.

V is TRBV21-1 and J is TRBJ2-2; the table's D gene call, TRBD2, was not cross checked with the DNA. TRBV21-1 is classified as a pseudogene. The CDR3 consists of 13 residues. The CDR3 sequence: CASSKGHNRGAVF. CDR3 bases: TGTGCCAGCAGCAAAGGACACAACCGGGGAGCTGTTTTT.

The chain has TRBV6-5 and TRBJ1-3; 7 bases align to TRBD1. The CDR3 extends over 13 amino acids. V lost 5 bases to trimming and J lost 4 bases; unmatched junction nucleotides: 2. CDR1 is MNHEY, CDR2 SVGAGI, per germline. The CDR3 DNA reads as TGTGCCAGCAGTAAGGGACAGGGAAACACCATATATTTT. Translated, it gives CASSKGQGNTIYF.

The chain uses TRBV5-4 and TRBJ1-1, with 8 bases matching TRBD1. Germline lookup yields CDR1 SGHNT and CDR2 YYREEE (reference sequence). The length of the CDR3 is 14 residues. With 3 bases clipped from V and 4 bases from J, the junction kept 5 bases outside the gene matches. DNA for the CDR3: TGTGCCAGCAGCTCTACCGGACAGGGCACTGAAGCTTTCTTT. It codes for CASSSTGQGTEAFF.

The V call is TRBV28, the J call TRBJ2-2, with 9 bases aligning to TRBD1. CDR1 MDHEN and CDR2 SYDVKM come from the germline V gene. The junction had 5 bases not matched to a gene; V was cut back by 5 bases and J by 4 bases. The CDR3 is 15 residues long. The CDR3 loop is CASSLQGAGTGELFF. CDR3 nucleotide sequence: TGTGCCAGCAGTCTACAGGGGGCGGGCACCGGGGAGCTGTTTTTT.

This chain links TRBV5-1 with TRBJ2-1, with 16 bases fitting TRBD2. CDR1 is SGHRS, CDR2 YFSETQ, per germline. Unmatched junction bases numbered 9, after V lost 3 bases and J lost 0 bases. The CDR3 is 20 amino acids. CDR3 in amino acids: CASSSPGTSGRESSYNEQFF. The CDR3 DNA is TGCGCCAGCAGCTCACCCGGGACTAGCGGGAGGGAAAGCTCCTACAATGAGCAGTTCTTC.

The chain links TRBV3-1 (or the pseudogene TRBV3-2) to TRBJ1-2; 11 bases map to TRBD1. Germline CDR1 reads LGHDT; CDR2 reads YNNKEL (reference sequence). With V trimmed by 4 bases and J by 5 bases, 6 bases remained unmatched. The CDR3 is 15 residues long. This chain's CDR3 is CASSPGTGGLYGYTF. In DNA, the CDR3 is TGTGCCAGCAGCCCAGGGACAGGGGGTTTGTATGGCTACACCTTC.

The chain recombines TRBV5-1 with TRBJ1-4, with TRBD1 as a possible D gene (5 bases). The germline V gene encodes CDR1 SGHRS and CDR2 YFSETQ. V was trimmed by 5 bases and J by 0 bases, leaving 8 bases between them. CDR3 length: 14 amino acids. CDR3 sequence: CASRSQATNEKLFF. The CDR3 coding sequence is TGCGCCAGCAGGTCACAGGCAACTAATGAAAAACTGTTTTTT.

This clone was recorded once. The chain has TRBV4-3 and TRBJ1-3; D not resolved. This CDR3 is built from 16 residues. In germline, CDR1 is LGHNA, CDR2 YSLEER. The ends were cut back, 0 bases at V and 3 bases at J, with 12 bases in the middle. For the CDR3, the DNA is TGCGCCAGCAGCCAAGATCCCCGATCGAGTGGAAACACCATATATTTT. This sequence encodes CASSQDPRSSGNTIYF.

The chain couples TRBV7-6 to TRBJ2-5, with D possibly being TRBD1 (5 bases). Trimming pared 3 bases from V and 5 bases from J, leaving 10 bases between. The CDR3 runs 13 residues. CDR1 SGHVS and CDR2 FNYEAQ come from the germline V gene. CDR3 nucleotide sequence: TGTGCCAGCAGCTTTGGCAGGGCGGAGACCCAGTACTTC. Protein product: CASSFGRAETQYF.

This clone came up once. This chain connects TRBV28 to TRBJ2-7; D remains ambiguous. CDR1 and CDR2 from the germline V gene are MDHEN and SYDVKM. Deletions cut 5 bases from V and 6 bases from J, with 17 bases between. The CDR3 has 14 residues. The CDR3 here is CASSRPGLRLEQYF. The DNA for the CDR3 is TGTGCCAGCAGTCGTCCGGGTTTGAGGCTCGAGCAGTACTTC.

The CDR3: CASSRDSGGLNTGELFF. Here the CDR3 DNA reads TGTGCCAGCAGTCGGGACTCCGGAGGATTAAACACCGGGGAGCTGTTTTTT. The chain couples TRBV28 to TRBJ2-2, with a possible D match to TRBD2 (6 bases). The CDR3 spans 17 residues. V was shortened by 5 bases and J by 2 bases, with 18 bases between the two germline ends. CDR1 and CDR2 (germline): MDHEN, SYDVKM. The whole variable domain, filled in from reference TRBV28 and TRBJ2-2, reads DVKVTQSSRYLVKRTGEKVFLECVQDMDHENMFWYRQDPGLGLRLIYFSYDVKMKEKGDIPEGYSVSREKKERFSLILESASTNQTSMYLCASSRDSGGLNTGELFFGEGSRLTVL.

The chain couples TRBV6-5 to TRBJ1-4; 8 bases line up with TRBD1. The CDR3 consists of 16 residues. CDR1 MNHEY and CDR2 SVGAGI come from the germline V gene. Germline trimming cut 2 bases from V and 3 bases from J; bases unmatched to any gene: 5. CDR3 loop: CASSYPWTGSNEKLFF. The DNA for the CDR3 is TGTGCCAGCAGTTACCCCTGGACAGGGTCTAATGAAAAACTGTTTTTT.